This T cell receptor (beta chain) was sequenced in a study of blood T cell repertoires in COVID-19. V was shortened by 4 bases and J by 3 bases, with 11 bases between the two germline ends. CDR3 length: 13 amino acids. Assay: immunoSEQ multiplex PCR; the TCRdb copy retains only in-frame clones and omits some. The table has 100,000 or so clones, approximately 86% seen once. The TCR sequence derives from a man aged 50 to 59 with active or convalescent COVID-19. Sequencing was done on a sample of peripheral blood. The gene calls are TRBV5-7 and TRBJ2-7; possible D gene TRBD1, 6 bases. TRBV5-7 is filed as an ORF, its function uncertain. CDR3 in DNA: TGTGCCAGCAGCAACGACAGGAACTACGAGCAGTACTTC. This sequence encodes CASSNDRNYEQYF.